This T cell receptor beta chain was retrieved from a study of cytomegalovirus exposure and HLA in healthy donors. PCR primers comprised 60 Vbeta and 13 Jbeta primers. TCRdb keeps only in-frame clones here, not all; method: immunoSEQ multiplex PCR. Here the sample spans about 250,000 clones, roughly two thirds being singletons. Only a few counts were recorded for this clone. The antigen is undetermined. General observations from the study: Excluded were some V segments that proved indistinguishable, including TRBV6-2 and TRBV6-3. The likely origin of a cluster of highly shared sequence variants was a sequencing artifact. In a later analysis, common viral pathogens appeared linked to several of the most significant clusters. Most CMV-associated TCR beta chains appeared HLA-restricted in a later analysis.

Germline V gene data show CDR1 as MGHRA and CDR2 as YSYEKL. This CDR3 is 16 amino acids long. After removal of 3 bases from V and 3 bases from J, the junction contained 3 bases not matched to a gene. The sequenced sample was PBMCs. This chain links TRBV4-1 with TRBJ2-4, with 12 bases identical to TRBD2. The sequence was collected from a female donor in good health and CMV-seronegative. DNA of the CDR3: TGCGCCAGCAGCCAGGCTAGCGGGGGGGTCAAAAACATTCAGTACTTC. Protein product: CASSQASGGVKNIQYF.